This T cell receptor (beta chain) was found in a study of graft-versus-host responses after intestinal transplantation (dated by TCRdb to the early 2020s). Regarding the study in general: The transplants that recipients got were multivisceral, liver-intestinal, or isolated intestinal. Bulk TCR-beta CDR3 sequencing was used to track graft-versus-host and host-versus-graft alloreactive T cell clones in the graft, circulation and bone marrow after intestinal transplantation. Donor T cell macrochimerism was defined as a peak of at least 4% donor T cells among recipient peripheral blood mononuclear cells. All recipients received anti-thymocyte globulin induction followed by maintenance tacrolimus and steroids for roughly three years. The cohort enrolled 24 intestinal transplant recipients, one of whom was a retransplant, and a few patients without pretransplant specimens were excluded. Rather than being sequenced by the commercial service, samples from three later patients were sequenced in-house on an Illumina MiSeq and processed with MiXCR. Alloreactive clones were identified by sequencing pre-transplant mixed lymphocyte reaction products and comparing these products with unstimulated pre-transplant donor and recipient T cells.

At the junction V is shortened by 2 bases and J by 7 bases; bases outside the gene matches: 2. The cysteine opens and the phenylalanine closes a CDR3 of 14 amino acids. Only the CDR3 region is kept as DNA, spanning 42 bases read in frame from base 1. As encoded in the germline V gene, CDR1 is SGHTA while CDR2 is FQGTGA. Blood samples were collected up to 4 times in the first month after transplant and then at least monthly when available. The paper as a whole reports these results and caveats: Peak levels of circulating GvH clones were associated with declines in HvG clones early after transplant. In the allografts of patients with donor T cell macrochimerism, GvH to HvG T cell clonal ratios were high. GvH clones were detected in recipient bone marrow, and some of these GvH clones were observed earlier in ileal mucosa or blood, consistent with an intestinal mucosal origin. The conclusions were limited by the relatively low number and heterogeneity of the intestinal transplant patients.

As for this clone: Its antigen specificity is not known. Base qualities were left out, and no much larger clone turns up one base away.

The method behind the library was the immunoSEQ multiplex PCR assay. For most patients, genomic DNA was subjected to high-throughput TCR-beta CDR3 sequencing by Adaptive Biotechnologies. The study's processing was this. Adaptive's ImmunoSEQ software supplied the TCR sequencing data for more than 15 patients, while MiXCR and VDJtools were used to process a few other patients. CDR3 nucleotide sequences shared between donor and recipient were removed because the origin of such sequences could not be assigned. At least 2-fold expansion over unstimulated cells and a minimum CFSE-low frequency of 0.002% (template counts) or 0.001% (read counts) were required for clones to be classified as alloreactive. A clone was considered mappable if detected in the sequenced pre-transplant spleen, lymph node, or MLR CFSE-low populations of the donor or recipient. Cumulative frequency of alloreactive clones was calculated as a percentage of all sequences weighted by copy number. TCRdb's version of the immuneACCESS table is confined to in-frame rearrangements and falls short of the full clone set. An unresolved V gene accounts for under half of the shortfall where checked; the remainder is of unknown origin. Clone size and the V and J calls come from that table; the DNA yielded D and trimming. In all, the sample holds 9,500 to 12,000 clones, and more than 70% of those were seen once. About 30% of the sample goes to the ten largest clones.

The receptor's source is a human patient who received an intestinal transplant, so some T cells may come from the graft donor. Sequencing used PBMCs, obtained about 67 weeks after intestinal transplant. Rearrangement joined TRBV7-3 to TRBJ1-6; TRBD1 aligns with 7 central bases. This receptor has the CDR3 CASSLGTANSPLHF. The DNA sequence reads TGTGCCAGCAGCTTAGGGACAGCCAATTCACCCCTCCACTTT.